Below, one T cell receptor beta chain is given with its context. Looked up from germline, CDR1 is SGHRS and CDR2 is YFSETQ. J was trimmed by 5 bases and V by 4 bases; bases with no gene match: 6. The length of the CDR3 is 16 residues. This record comes from a study of blood T cell repertoires in COVID-19. On the study more broadly: The study drew acute and convalescent COVID-19 samples from the United States, Italy and Spain. In each case, the material was cDNA or gDNA derived from T cells, B-cell-depleted T cells, or PBMCs.

In the original workflow: Amplification from reference gene primers served as the basis for estimated nucleated cell counts. Produced via immunoSEQ multiplex PCR; TCRdb's table is partial and in-frame only. V and J calls and clone size are copied from that table; D and trimming were computed from the DNA. The sample holds approximately 250,000 clones, under 85% seen once. The sequence came from a human donor in a cohort sampled during active COVID-19. The source material was peripheral blood. The gene calls are TRBV5-1 and TRBJ1-4; the match to TRBD1 covers 12 bases. The CDR3 nucleotides are TGCGCCAGCAGCCGGGACAGGGGGCTACTAAATGAAAAACTGTTTTTT. It specifies CASSRDRGLLNEKLFF. The entire variable domain, with the rest obtained from reference TRBV5-1 and TRBJ1-4, is as follows: KAGVTQTPRYLIKTRGQQVTLSCSPISGHRSVSWYQQTPGQGLQFLFEYFSETQRNKGNFPGRFSGRQFSNSRSEMNVSTLELGDSALYLCASSRDRGLLNEKLFFGSGTQLSVL.